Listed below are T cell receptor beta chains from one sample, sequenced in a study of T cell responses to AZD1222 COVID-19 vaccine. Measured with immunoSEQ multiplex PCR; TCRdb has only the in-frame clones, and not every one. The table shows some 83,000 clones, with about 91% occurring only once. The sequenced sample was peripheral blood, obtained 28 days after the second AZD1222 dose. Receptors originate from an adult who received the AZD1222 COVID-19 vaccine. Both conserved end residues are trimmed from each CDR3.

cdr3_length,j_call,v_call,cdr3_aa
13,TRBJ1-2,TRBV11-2,ASSLDSGSGYGYT
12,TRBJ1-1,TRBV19,ASSMGQGYTEAF
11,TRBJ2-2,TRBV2,ASSATSPGELF
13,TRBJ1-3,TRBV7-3,ASSPSGRSGNTIY
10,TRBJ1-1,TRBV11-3,ASSLDLSAIF
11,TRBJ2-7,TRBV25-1,ASTDPFSYEQY
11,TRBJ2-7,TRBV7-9,ASSIQGPYEQY
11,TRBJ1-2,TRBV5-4,ASSLQGAGGYT
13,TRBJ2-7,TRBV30,AWSVVMGPMGEQY
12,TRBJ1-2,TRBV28,ASSLWGGADGYT
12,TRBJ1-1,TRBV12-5,ASGRTGLNTEAF
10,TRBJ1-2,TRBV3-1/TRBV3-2,ASRTVRDGYT
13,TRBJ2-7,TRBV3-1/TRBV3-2,ASSQVISRTYEQY
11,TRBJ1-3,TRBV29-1,SVRAGGGNTIY
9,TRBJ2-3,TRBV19,ASSWTDTQY
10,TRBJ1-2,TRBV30,AWSVIGYGYT
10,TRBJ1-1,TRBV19,ASSIELQKAF
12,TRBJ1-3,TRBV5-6,ASSLVSRGNTIY
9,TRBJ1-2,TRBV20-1,SARLDYGYT
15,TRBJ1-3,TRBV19,ASSPLLGRSSGNTIY
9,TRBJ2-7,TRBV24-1,ATSDLGEQY
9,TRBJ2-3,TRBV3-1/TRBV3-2,ASSQWDTQY
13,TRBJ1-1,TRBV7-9,ASSYRDEGNTEAF
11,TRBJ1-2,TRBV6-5,ASKRTGQGGYT
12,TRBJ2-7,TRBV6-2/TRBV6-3,ASSYRTGAWEQY
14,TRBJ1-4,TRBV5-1,ASSLEIGGGWEKLF
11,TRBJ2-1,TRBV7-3,ASSLTPRGEQF
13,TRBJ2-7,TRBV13,ASSLSGTGSYEQY
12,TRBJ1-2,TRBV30,AWNRQKPNYGYT
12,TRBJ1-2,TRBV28,ASTDVGPNYGYT
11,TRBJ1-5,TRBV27,ASSGQGGQPQH
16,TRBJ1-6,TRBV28,ASSSLEWGSSYNSPLH
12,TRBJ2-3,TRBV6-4,ASSSGTGGDTQY
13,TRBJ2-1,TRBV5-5,ASSLGVIAYNEQF
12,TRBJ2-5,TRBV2,ASSDQVAGETQY
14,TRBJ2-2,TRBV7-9,ASSPRTGGRGGELF
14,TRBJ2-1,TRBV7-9,ASSLVTDPHYNEQF
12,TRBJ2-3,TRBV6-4,ASSGTSGTDTQY
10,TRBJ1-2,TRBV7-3,ASSVDNYGYT
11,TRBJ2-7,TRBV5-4,ASSVQGGYEQY
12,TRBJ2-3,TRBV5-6,ASSFRDRADTQY
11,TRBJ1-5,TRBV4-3,ASSQGSGQPQH
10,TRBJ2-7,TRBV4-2,ASSQSRNEQY
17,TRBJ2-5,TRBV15,ATSRGGTELQHAQETQY
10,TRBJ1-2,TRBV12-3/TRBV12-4,ASTKEGFGYT
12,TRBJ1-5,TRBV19,ASSFGTLSQPQH